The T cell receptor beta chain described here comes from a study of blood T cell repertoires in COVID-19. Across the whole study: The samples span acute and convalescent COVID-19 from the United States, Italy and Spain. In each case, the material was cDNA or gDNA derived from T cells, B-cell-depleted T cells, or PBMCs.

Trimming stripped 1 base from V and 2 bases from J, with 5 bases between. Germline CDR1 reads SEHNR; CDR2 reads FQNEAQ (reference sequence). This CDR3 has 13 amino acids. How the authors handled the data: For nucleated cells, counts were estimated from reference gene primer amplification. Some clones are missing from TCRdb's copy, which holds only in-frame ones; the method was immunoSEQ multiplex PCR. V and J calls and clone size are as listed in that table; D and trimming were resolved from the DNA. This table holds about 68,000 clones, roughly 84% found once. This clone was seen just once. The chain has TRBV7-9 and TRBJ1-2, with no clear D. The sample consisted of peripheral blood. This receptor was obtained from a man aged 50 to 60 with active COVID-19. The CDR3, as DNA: TGTGCCAGCAGCTTAGGGCAGAACTATGGCTACACCTTC. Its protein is CASSLGQNYGYTF.